This T cell receptor (beta chain) was sequenced in a study of Tregs in tolerant kidney transplant recipients. Trimming pared 2 bases from V and 4 bases from J, leaving 12 bases between. CDR3 length equals 16 residues. The V gene's germline CDR1 is SGHTA and CDR2 FQGTGA. As to this clone: What it recognizes is unknown. The read terminates 3 residues ahead of where the CDR3 ends, so the germline J gene completes it.

The repertoire was sequenced with immunoSEQ multiplex PCR; TCRdb's copy has only in-frame clones and lacks some. Its clone listing holds over 14,000 clones. Mixed chimerism was transient after nonmyeloablative marrow transplants from related graft donors. Study-wide findings and caveats: Antigen-driven expansion was suggested because donor-specific Tregs expanded more than all Tregs in tolerant patients. Changing PCR primers prevented nucleotide comparison between some patients' samples. Biological reproducibility was not directly addressed in this study.

The TCR was taken from a human patient who received a combined kidney and bone marrow transplant. Some T cells may have originated in the graft donor. The source material was CD4+ T cells from blood (PBMCs), sampled 12 months after the transplant. This chain links TRBV7-3 with TRBJ2-6; possibly TRBD1 for D (6 bases). CDR3 sequence: CASSLAGVSGANVLTF. Incomplete CDR3 DNA: TGTGCCAGCAGCTTAGCAGGGGTCTCCGGGGCCAACGTC.